These 10 T cell receptor beta chains came from one sample sequenced in a study of CD8+ T cells in alopecia areata. RNA extraction and reverse transcription yielded cDNA as sequencing template. Data came from immunoSEQ multiplex PCR; TCRdb stores just in-frame clones and leaves some out. The sample consists of about 200,000 clones, around 50% of them appearing once. Specimen: CD8+ T cells sorted from blood. Receptors were obtained from a human donor in good health.

This chain uses TRBV13 with TRBJ1-2, with 8 bases lining up with TRBD1. The germline V gene encodes CDR1 PRHDT and CDR2 FYEKMQ (reference sequence). The V segment lost 5 bases and the J segment 6 bases; nucleotides outside the gene matches: 8. CDR3 length equals 14 residues. The CDR3 DNA reads TGTGCCAGCAGCCCAGGACAGGGTCTCGATGGCTACACCTTC. This gives the protein CASSPGQGLDGYTF.

This chain uses TRBV15 with TRBJ1-2; D is uncertain. The length of the CDR3 is 14 residues. Deletions cut 6 bases from V and 1 base from J, with 12 bases between. Germline assignment: CDR1 LNHNV and CDR2 YYDKDF (reference sequence). The CDR3 region is CATRPWADNYGYTF. The CDR3 DNA is TGTGCCACCAGACCCTGGGCAGATAACTATGGCTACACCTTC.

The V call is TRBV4-2, the J call TRBJ2-7; D is unresolved. This CDR3 has 14 residues. Trimming shortened V by 3 bases and J by 5 bases, and 14 bases separated the two germline ends. Germline-derived CDR1 and CDR2 are LGHNA and YNFKEQ. The CDR3 spells CASSHRPPYNEQYF. The CDR3 DNA reads as TGTGCCAGCAGCCATCGCCCCCCCTACAACGAGCAGTACTTC.

A note on this clone: This sequence may be a read error, since a much larger clone differs from it by one base. This chain connects TRBV6-1 to TRBJ2-6; 10 bases are shared with TRBD2. J was trimmed by 0 bases and V by 3 bases; bases with no gene match: 2. Germline CDR1 is MNHNS and CDR2 is SASEGT. The CDR3 length is 17 residues. The CDR3 is CASSESGGVSGANVLTF. The CDR3 nucleotides read TGTGCCAGCAGTGAGAGCGGGGGGGTCTCTGGGGCCAACGTCCTGACTTTC.

V usage is TRBV25-1 and J usage is TRBJ2-5, with 8 bases aligning to TRBD2. J gave up 5 bases and V 2 bases, and 10 bases lay outside the gene matches. CDR3 length: 16 amino acids. Germline V lookup: CDR1 MGHDK, CDR2 SYGVNS. The CDR3 nucleotides read TGTGCCAGCAGTGAAGCTCGGGGGCGGGAGGAGGAGACCCAGTACTTC. This sequence encodes CASSEARGREEETQYF.

This clone is a singleton in its sample. The chain employs TRBV9 and TRBJ1-2, with D maybe TRBD1 (6 bases). The CDR3 runs to 16 residues. The V gene's germline CDR1 is SGDLS and CDR2 YYNGEE. Deletions cut 4 bases from V and 4 bases from J, with 20 bases between. CDR3 in amino acids: CASSPRGQGTSYGYTF. The DNA of the CDR3 is TGTGCCAGCAGCCCCCGCGGACAAGGGACAAGCTATGGCTACACCTTC.

This clone was seen only a few times. The V call is TRBV9, the J call TRBJ1-6; no reliable D call. Germline V CDR1 and CDR2: SGDLS, YYNGEE. Trimming took 4 bases from V and 9 from J, leaving 17 bases between them. CDR3 length: 15 amino acids. CDR3 DNA sequence: TGTGCCAGCAGCTCCCGAGACCGATCCAGTTCACCCCTCCACTTT. The encoded protein is CASSSRDRSSSPLHF. The whole variable domain, filled in from reference TRBV9 and TRBJ1-6, reads DSGVTQTPKHLITATGQRVTLRCSPRSGDLSVYWYQQSLDQGLQFLIQYYNGEERAKGNILERFSAQQFPDLHSELNLSSLELGDSALYFCASSSRDRSSSPLHFGNGTRLTVT.

This clone was seen a handful of times. The DNA for the CDR3 is TGTGCCAGCAGCCCACTGACAGGGAGCCTCTCCTACGAGCAGTACTTC. It encodes CASSPLTGSLSYEQYF. The chain combines TRBV14 with TRBJ2-7; 7 bases match TRBD1. The junction had 9 bases not matched to a gene; V was cut back by 4 bases and J by 0 bases. Germline-derived CDR1 and CDR2 are SGHDN and FVKESK. The CDR3 length is 16 residues.

In its sample, this clone was seen once. This chain connects TRBV29-1 to TRBJ1-1; D is perhaps TRBD1 (6 bases). V dropped 7 bases and J dropped 4 bases, with 16 bases sitting between them. CDR1 is SQVTM and CDR2 is ANQGSEA in the germline V gene. This CDR3 comprises 13 residues. This chain's CDR3 is CSAQLGAPTEAFF. CDR3 DNA sequence: TGCAGCGCTCAACTGGGGGCGCCCACTGAAGCTTTCTTT.

This clone turned up a few times. This chain connects TRBV27 to TRBJ1-2; 12 bases are shared with TRBD1. The CDR3 runs 14 residues. V was clipped by 3 bases and J by 8 bases; unmatched bases: 4. Germline-derived CDR1 and CDR2 are MNHEY and SMNVEV (reference sequence). The CDR3 loop reads CASSFGDRGHGYTF. In DNA, the CDR3 is TGTGCCAGCAGTTTCGGGGACAGGGGGCACGGCTACACCTTC.